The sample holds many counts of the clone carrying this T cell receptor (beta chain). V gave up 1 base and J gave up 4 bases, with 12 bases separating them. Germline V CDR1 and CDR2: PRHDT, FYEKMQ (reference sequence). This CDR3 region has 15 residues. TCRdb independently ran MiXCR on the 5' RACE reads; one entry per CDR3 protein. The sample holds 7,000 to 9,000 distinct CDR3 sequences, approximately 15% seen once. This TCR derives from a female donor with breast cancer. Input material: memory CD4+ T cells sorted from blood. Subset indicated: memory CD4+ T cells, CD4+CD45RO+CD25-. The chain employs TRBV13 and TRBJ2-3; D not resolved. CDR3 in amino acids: CASSLDTASSDTQYF. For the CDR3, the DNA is TGTGCCAGCAGCTTAGATACAGCTAGTTCAGATACGCAGTATTTT.